Each of the 12 T cell receptor beta chains below was sequenced from the same sample in a study of follicular helper T cells after annual influenza vaccination. Libraries were prepared by immunoSEQ multiplex PCR; TCRdb keeps only in-frame clonotypes and omits some of them. This repertoire shows some 4,300 clones, around 80% found once; its top ten account for 0.87%. This sample's time point: 2015-2016 season, 7 days after influenza vaccination. This sample comprised CXCR5+ CD38- circulating T follicular helper cells from blood, obtained 7 days after influenza vaccination. Sample subset: circulating Tfh, non-naive CD4+CXCR5+PD-1+ (ICOS+CD38+ or ICOS-CD38-). The receptor source for this set is an adult who received the influenza vaccine.

The chain recombines TRBV5-6 with TRBJ1-1; no definite D call. The CDR3 is 16 residues long. With 2 bases removed from V and 0 bases from J, the gap between germline ends came to 14 bases. The V gene's germline CDR1 is SGHDT and CDR2 YYEEEE. The chain's CDR3 is CASSLGQRIMNTEAFF. In nucleotides, the CDR3 is TGTGCCAGCAGCTTAGGGCAGCGAATTATGAACACTGAAGCTTTCTTT.

V is TRBV7-8 and J is TRBJ1-5; no reliable D call. V was cut by 10 bases and J by 3 bases, with 13 bases left in between. This CDR3 spans 13 amino acids. The germline V gene has CDR1 SGHVS and CDR2 FQNEAQ. The CDR3 reads CATQTSHNQPQHF. CDR3 sequence (DNA): TGTGCCACTCAGACATCGCACAATCAGCCCCAGCATTTT. The full variable domain, with the rest looked up from reference TRBV7-8 and TRBJ1-5, is GAGVSQSPRYKVAKRGQDVALRCDPISGHVSLFWYQQALGQGPEFLTYFQNEAQLDKSGLPSDRFFAERPEGSVSTLKIQRTQQEDSAVYLCATQTSHNQPQHFGDGTRLSIL.

V is TRBV5-1 and J is TRBJ2-1; D remains unclear. The CDR3 is 14 amino acids. Looked up from germline, CDR1 is SGHRS and CDR2 is YFSETQ. Deletions cut 4 bases from V and 2 bases from J, with 10 bases between. CDR3 loop: CASSISPTYNEQFF. The CDR3 DNA sequence: TGCGCCAGCAGCATATCACCCACCTACAATGAGCAGTTCTTC. Filled out from reference TRBV5-1 and TRBJ2-1, the complete variable domain reads KAGVTQTPRYLIKTRGQQVTLSCSPISGHRSVSWYQQTPGQGLQFLFEYFSETQRNKGNFPGRFSGRQFSNSRSEMNVSTLELGDSALYLCASSISPTYNEQFFGPGTRLTVL.

This sequence joins TRBV5-1 and TRBJ1-1; tentative D call: TRBD1 (6 bases). V lost 2 bases and J 4 bases, leaving 18 bases between the germline ends. Germline V gene lookup returns CDR1 SGHRS and CDR2 YFSETQ. The CDR3 consists of 16 residues. The CDR3 DNA reads TGCGCCAGCAGCTTAACGTCGGGGGCCTCGGGCACTGAAGCTTTCTTT. It specifies CASSLTSGASGTEAFF.

CDR3 protein: CASSLRQNQETQYF. CDR3 bases: TGCGCCAGCAGCTTACGACAGAACCAAGAGACCCAGTACTTC. This chain links TRBV5-1 with TRBJ2-5, with D perhaps matching TRBD1 (5 bases). The germline V gene has CDR1 SGHRS and CDR2 YFSETQ. V gave up 2 bases and J gave up 0 bases, with 8 bases separating them. The CDR3 is 14 amino acids.

The chain recombines TRBV9 with TRBJ2-1; D is uncertain. The germline gives CDR1 SGDLS, CDR2 YYNGEE. V lost 0 bases to trimming and J lost 0 bases, with 10 bases between them. This CDR3 contains 16 residues. The CDR3 DNA is TGTGCCAGCAGCGTAGGCGGCGGTTCCTCCTACAATGAGCAGTTCTTC. This codes for CASSVGGGSSYNEQFF. Full variable domain (remainder filled in from reference TRBV9 and TRBJ2-1): DSGVTQTPKHLITATGQRVTLRCSPRSGDLSVYWYQQSLDQGLQFLIQYYNGEERAKGNILERFSAQQFPDLHSELNLSSLELGDSALYFCASSVGGGSSYNEQFFGPGTRLTVL.

The chain links TRBV29-1 to TRBJ2-2; possible D gene TRBD2, 6 bases. Germline lookup yields CDR1 SQVTM and CDR2 ANQGSEA. Trimming pared 2 bases from V and 5 bases from J, leaving 12 bases between. This CDR3 is built from 14 residues. The CDR3 spells CSVENGEVTGELFF. CDR3 sequence (DNA): TGCAGCGTTGAAAACGGGGAGGTAACCGGGGAGCTGTTTTTT.

The CDR3 sequence: CASTKVGDNEQFF. In DNA, the CDR3 is TGTGCCAGCACTAAGGTAGGGGACAATGAGCAGTTCTTC. This sequence joins TRBV9 and TRBJ2-1; D is possibly TRBD1 (5 bases). V was cut by 6 bases and J by 5 bases, with 12 bases left in between. The CDR3 contains 13 residues. Germline lookup yields CDR1 SGDLS and CDR2 YYNGEE. Full variable domain (remainder filled in from reference TRBV9 and TRBJ2-1): DSGVTQTPKHLITATGQRVTLRCSPRSGDLSVYWYQQSLDQGLQFLIQYYNGEERAKGNILERFSAQQFPDLHSELNLSSLELGDSALYFCASTKVGDNEQFFGPGTRLTVL.

The rearrangement uses TRBV7-2 and TRBJ2-1; D remains ambiguous. Trimming took off 3 bases at V and 4 bases at J, with 4 bases between the two ends. Germline lookup yields CDR1 SGHTA and CDR2 FQGNSA. This CDR3 is 12 amino acids long. CDR3 residues: CASSFSYNEQFF. As DNA, the CDR3 is TGTGCCAGCAGCTTTTCGTACAATGAGCAGTTCTTC. The variable domain in full, completed from reference TRBV7-2 and TRBJ2-1, reads GAGVSQSPSNKVTEKGKDVELRCDPISGHTALYWYRQSLGQGLEFLIYFQGNSAPDKSGLPSDRFSAERTGGSVSTLTIQRTQQEDSAVYLCASSFSYNEQFFGPGTRLTVL.

V and J are TRBV9 and TRBJ2-1; possibly TRBD1 for D (5 bases). Germline CDR1 reads SGDLS; CDR2 reads YYNGEE. Trimming took 0 bases from V and 7 from J, leaving 11 bases between them. The CDR3 covers 14 residues. DNA of the CDR3: TGTGCCAGCAGCGTAGTAGCAGGGTGGAATGAGCAGTTCTTC. It is translated as CASSVVAGWNEQFF.

The chain's CDR3 is CASSLGQGGGTQYF. The CDR3 DNA reads TGTGCCAGCAGCTTAGGACAGGGCGGGGGTACGCAGTATTTT. This rearrangement joins TRBV7-3 to TRBJ2-3, with a weak D call TRBD1 (8 bases). The V gene lost 2 bases and the J gene lost 8 bases, with 14 bases spanning the gap. The V gene's germline CDR1 is SGHTA and CDR2 FQGTGA. The CDR3 covers 14 residues.

The chain has TRBV7-2 and TRBJ2-1; 8 bases match TRBD2. The CDR3 covers 15 residues. With V trimmed by 2 bases and J by 10 bases, 10 bases remained unmatched. Per the germline V gene, CDR1 is SGHTA and CDR2 is FQGNSA. As DNA, the CDR3 is TGTGCCAGCAGCTTAACCCCGGGGGGGGGTTTGGAGCAGTTCTTC. Residues: CASSLTPGGGLEQFF.